This is a list of T cell receptor beta chains from one sample in a study of beta chain features in type 1 diabetes. This table comes from immunoSEQ multiplex PCR, and its TCRdb copy is limited to in-frame clones, with some not included. The sample records roughly 730,000 clones, 13% being singletons. The material sequenced was naive CD4+ T cells from blood. Source of these receptors: a man aged 18 to 30 with type 1 diabetes. Both conserved end residues are part of each CDR3. Each record gives: J gene, clone size, V gene, D gene, CDR3 DNA, CDR3 protein. D genes are given only for firm matches. The listing skips clone size in some rows; elsewhere it reads once, few, many or a size class.

TRBJ1-1,few,TRBV7-9,.,TGTGCCAGCAGCTTACAGGACGAGACTGAAGCTTTCTTT,CASSLQDETEAFF
TRBJ1-1,few,TRBV10-3,.,TGTGCCAGTAGGGTCGGGGGGTCGGAGAACACTGAAGCTTTCTTT,CASRVGGSENTEAFF
TRBJ1-2,.,TRBV30,.,TGTGCCTGGGAGGATCAGGAGGCAGGGGCGTATGGCTACACCTTC,CAWEDQEAGAYGYTF
TRBJ1-5,.,TRBV4-1,.,TGCGCCAGCAGCCAAGTGATAACATCGGGCAATCAGCCCCAGCATTTT,CASSQVITSGNQPQHF
TRBJ2-7,few,TRBV15,.,TGTGCCACCAGTGAGAGGGGCTTGCCCGAGCAGTACTTC,CATSERGLPEQYF
TRBJ1-5,few,TRBV6-6,.,TGTGCCAGCAGTGACTTCGCGGGAATAAGCAATCAGCCCCAGCATTTT,CASSDFAGISNQPQHF
TRBJ1-4,few,TRBV4-1,.,TGCGCCAGCAGCGGGATCTTCGGTGAAAAACTGTTTTTT,CASSGIFGEKLFF
TRBJ1-2,few,TRBV20-1,.,TGCAGTGCTAGGGGAACGGGCTACACCTTC,CSARGTGYTF
TRBJ2-2,.,TRBV7-8,.,TGTGCCAGCAGCTTAGCCAGGGGGGCCGGGGAGCTGTTTTTT,CASSLARGAGELFF
TRBJ2-3,.,TRBV5-6,TRBD2,TGTGCCAGCAGCCTTCGACTAGCGGGGGGCACAGATACGCAGTATTTT,CASSLRLAGGTDTQYF
TRBJ1-2,few,TRBV18,.,TGTGCCAGCTCACCACCGAGACAGAACTATGGCTACACCTTC,CASSPPRQNYGYTF
TRBJ1-5,.,TRBV15,.,TGTGCCACCAGCAGGGAGAGAACCCAGGGATGGAGCAATCAGCCCCAGCATTTT,CATSRERTQGWSNQPQHF
TRBJ1-1,few,TRBV15,.,TGTGCCACCAGCAGAGAAAATGGAGTCACTGAAGCTTTCTTT,CATSRENGVTEAFF
TRBJ2-1,few,TRBV5-1,.,TGCGCCAGCAGCTTGCAAAGGGCGGGGCCCTACAATGAGCAGTTCTTC,CASSLQRAGPYNEQFF
TRBJ2-2,.,TRBV5-6,.,TGTGCCAGCAGCTTGTGGGGCTTCGCCGGGGAGCTGTTTTTT,CASSLWGFAGELFF
TRBJ1-1,few,TRBV9,.,TGTGCCAGCAGCGCAAAAATGACAGCGCCGGATGAAGCTTTCTTT,CASSAKMTAPDEAFF
TRBJ1-1,.,TRBV6-1,.,TGTGCCAGCAGTGGGACAGTTGGGACTGAAGCTTTCTTT,CASSGTVGTEAFF
TRBJ2-5,.,TRBV11-3,TRBD1,TGTGCCAGCTCGCAAGGGACAGTGGAGACCCAGTACTTC,CASSQGTVETQYF
TRBJ2-3,.,TRBV6-4,TRBD2,TGTGCCAGCAGCCGACTAGCGGGGGCCACAGATACGCAGTATTTT,CASSRLAGATDTQYF
TRBJ2-3,few,TRBV19,TRBD2,TGTGCCAGTAGTACCAGACTAGCGGGCGAAATCACAGATACGCAGTATTTT,CASSTRLAGEITDTQYF
TRBJ1-6,few,TRBV27,.,TGTGCCAGCAGTTCCGAAGGACAGTATAATTCACCCCTCCACTTT,CASSSEGQYNSPLHF
TRBJ1-1,few,TRBV19,.,TGTGCCAGTAGTAGCCAGGGTGAAGCTTTCTTT,CASSSQGEAFF
TRBJ2-6,few,TRBV2,.,TGTGCCAGCAGTGGGACATCCAGCTCTGGGGCCAACGTCCTGACTTTC,CASSGTSSSGANVLTF
TRBJ1-2,few,TRBV18,.,TGTGCCAGCTCGACCCGGTCCAACTATGGCTACACCTTC,CASSTRSNYGYTF
TRBJ2-3,.,TRBV7-6,.,TGTGCCAGCAGCGTTAGCGGATCCGGCACAGATACGCAGTATTTT,CASSVSGSGTDTQYF
TRBJ1-4,.,TRBV7-9,.,TGTGCCAGCAGCGTACCCTCTAGGGGAGAAAAACTGTTTTTT,CASSVPSRGEKLFF
TRBJ2-3,few,TRBV5-1,TRBD1,TGCGCCAGCAGCCTACAGGGGGCTAGCACAGATACGCAGTATTTT,CASSLQGASTDTQYF
TRBJ1-6,.,TRBV14,.,TGTGCCAGCAGCCTCATGGGGGGGAGGAGAAATTCACCCCTCCACTTT,CASSLMGGRRNSPLHF
TRBJ2-3,.,TRBV11-2,TRBD1,TGTGCCAGCAGCTATACAGGGGGTGGGACAGATACGCAGTATTTT,CASSYTGGGTDTQYF
TRBJ1-4,.,TRBV29-1,.,TGCAGCACAGCGTCGGAAGAAAAACTGTTTTTT,CSTASEEKLFF
TRBJ1-5,.,TRBV30,.,TGTGCCTGGAGTGTACTCGCCTATCAGCCCCAGCATTTT,CAWSVLAYQPQHF
TRBJ1-2,few,TRBV19,.,TGTGCCAGTAGTCGGATAGACTCGGAAGGTTATGGCTACACCTTC,CASSRIDSEGYGYTF
TRBJ2-2,.,TRBV6-5,.,TGTGCCAGTTCGTACGGGGTAGGAAGCGCCGGGGAGCTGTTTTTT,CASSYGVGSAGELFF
TRBJ2-2,few,TRBV9,.,TGTGCCAGCAGTAAAGGGACCGGGGAGCTGTTTTTT,CASSKGTGELFF
TRBJ1-3,.,TRBV6-6,.,TGTGCCAGCAGTTACACGGACTCAACTGGAAACACCATATATTTT,CASSYTDSTGNTIYF
TRBJ1-5,few,TRBV6-5,TRBD1,TGTGCCAGCAGCACCGGACAGGGAACAGGGCAGCCCCAGCATTTT,CASSTGQGTGQPQHF
TRBJ2-2,.,TRBV5-4,.,TGTGCCAGCAGCTCCCAAGGGGGGGCGCTCACCGGGGAGCTGTTTTTT,CASSSQGGALTGELFF
TRBJ2-3,.,TRBV6-1,.,TGTGCCATCAGTGATCCCACCCTGGGGGATACGCAGTATTTT,CAISDPTLGDTQYF
TRBJ2-3,.,TRBV6-5,.,TGTGCCAGCAGAGGCAGGGTGGCAGATACGCAGTATTTT,CASRGRVADTQYF
TRBJ2-1,few,TRBV29-1,.,TGCAGCGTTGGTTGGCGGGTGGGCTCCTACAATGAGCAGTTCTTC,CSVGWRVGSYNEQFF